The clone carrying this TCR beta chain showed up just a few times. Its specificity is not known. Trimming shortened V by 8 bases and J by 2 bases, and 13 bases separated the two germline ends. From germline, CDR1 is ENHRY and CDR2 SYGVKD. There are 13 residues in the CDR3. The data belong to a study of identical twins. Study-level results: Out-of-frame alpha sequences that twins shared showed excess low generation probability.

cDNA carried unique molecular identifiers, and a universal primer site was added by template switching. MiXCR, run by TCRdb on the 5' RACE reads, gives a single entry per CDR3 protein. The sample lists 540,000 or so distinct CDR3 sequences; approximately 20% were seen once. This sample also belongs to another study, concerning yellow fever vaccine responses in identical twins.

Source material: CD4+ T cells sorted from blood. The chain couples TRBV10-3 to TRBJ2-7; a weak D match, TRBD2 (5 bases). The source of this sequence is a woman between 18 and 29 years old in good health. CDR3 bases: TGTGCCATCGCAGCGGTGGAGGCCTACGAGCAGTACTTC. It translates to CAIAAVEAYEQYF.